The rows below give T cell receptor beta chains drawn from one sample of a study of patients and donors after allogeneic stem cell transplantation. From the RT-PCR reads, TCRdb called clonotypes with MiXCR, one entry per CDR3 protein. The table lists more than 850,000 distinct CDR3 sequences, about 20% of them singletons, with under 6.5% in the top ten. The source material was blood, either unsorted or a sorted T cell fraction (not recorded which). The receptors derive from a human donor who was either an allogeneic HSCT recipient or a stem cell or donor lymphocyte infusion donor (not recorded which). It is not recorded whose cells these are; they may come from a transplant donor. CDR3s include the opening cysteine and the closing phenylalanine or tryptophan. The D gene is left open where the match is weak.

V gene,J gene,D gene,CDR3 protein
TRBV5-6,TRBJ2-2,NA,CASSFYGEGGNTGELFF
TRBV27,TRBJ2-4,NA,CASSQTNFGLNIQYF
TRBV2,TRBJ1-6,NA,CASNGTPYNSPLHF
TRBV24-1,TRBJ2-3,TRBD2,CATSPSRGEDPTDTQYF
TRBV6-2/TRBV6-3,TRBJ2-2,NA,CASSYLGSNTGELFF
TRBV5-1,TRBJ2-7,NA,CASSLERTYYEQYF
TRBV18,TRBJ2-1,TRBD2,CASSLLTGLADNEQFF
TRBV6-1,TRBJ2-1,TRBD2,CAGGGGRYNEQFF
TRBV12-3/TRBV12-4,TRBJ2-3,NA,CASMITDTQYF
TRBV10-3,TRBJ2-2,TRBD2,CAIKFPAGGPNTGELFF
TRBV5-1,TRBJ2-3,TRBD2,CASSGGLAGAPDTQYF
TRBV7-2,TRBJ2-1,NA,CASSLFRGDEQFF
TRBV7-8,TRBJ2-3,TRBD1,CASSPGTGNTDTQYF
TRBV12-3/TRBV12-4,TRBJ1-5,NA,CASSLPPNRDGIYQPQHF
TRBV5-1,TRBJ1-1,NA,CASSLKAANTEAFF
TRBV5-1,TRBJ2-1,TRBD2,CASSSREGGFNEQFF
TRBV10-3,TRBJ2-4,NA,CAISESGSRGGARGKNIQYF
TRBV12-3/TRBV12-4,TRBJ2-3,TRBD1,CASSRQGVSTDTQYF
TRBV6-5,TRBJ1-5,NA,CASSYSDTQPQHF
TRBV12-3/TRBV12-4,TRBJ2-5,NA,CASSKDTYRGGETQYF
TRBV11-2,TRBJ2-1,NA,CASSSHPRDEQFF
TRBV7-2,TRBJ1-4,NA,CASSDTPWDEKLFF
TRBV5-1,TRBJ1-1,NA,CASSLGVGAGMNTEAFF